These T cell receptor beta chains were read from a single sample in a study of cytomegalovirus exposure and HLA in healthy donors. Measured with immunoSEQ multiplex PCR; TCRdb has only the in-frame clones, and not every one. This sample's table reports around 70,000 clones. Source material: PBMCs. The receptors stem from a woman aged 40 to 50 in good health and CMV-seropositive. CDR3s include the opening cysteine and the closing phenylalanine or tryptophan. A D gene is named only where the DNA matches it firmly. Clone size is shown for a subset of rows, as once, few, many or a class of expanded clone.

D: NA; size: NA; J: TRBJ2-3; V: TRBV5-1; DNA: TGCGCCAGCAGCTTGGCTCCTGAGAGCACAGATACGCAGTATTTT; CDR3: CASSLAPESTDTQYF
D: TRBD2; size: NA; J: TRBJ2-7; V: TRBV5-6; DNA: TGTGCCAGTGCACGGGGGGCCTACGAGCAGTACTTC; CDR3: CASARGAYEQYF
D: TRBD2; size: NA; J: TRBJ2-3; V: TRBV25-1; DNA: TGTGCCAGCAGTGTCACGACTAGCGGTTACACAGATACGCAGTATTTT; CDR3: CASSVTTSGYTDTQYF
D: TRBD2; size: NA; J: TRBJ2-3; V: TRBV7-9; DNA: TGTGCCAGCAGCTCTACTAGCGGGGGGAATACGCAGTATTTT; CDR3: CASSSTSGGNTQYF
D: TRBD1; size: NA; J: TRBJ1-6; V: TRBV6-1; DNA: TGTGCCAGCAGTGAATTGCCGGGACAGGGGGCCTATAATTCACCCCTCCACTTT; CDR3: CASSELPGQGAYNSPLHF
D: TRBD2; size: NA; J: TRBJ2-1; V: TRBV18; DNA: TGTGCCAGCTCACCCAGCGGGAGAGGGAATGAGCAGTTCTTC; CDR3: CASSPSGRGNEQFF
D: TRBD1; size: NA; J: TRBJ2-2; V: TRBV11-2; DNA: TGTGCCAGCAGCTTCCGACAGGGGGCCGGGGAGCTGTTTTTT; CDR3: CASSFRQGAGELFF
D: TRBD2; size: NA; J: TRBJ2-1; V: TRBV10-3; DNA: TGTGCCATCACTAGCGGGGGGCGCTCCTACAATGAGCAGTTCTTC; CDR3: CAITSGGRSYNEQFF
D: TRBD1; size: NA; J: TRBJ1-2; V: TRBV6-5; DNA: TGTGCCAGCCGGGCGACAGGGGGCAGGGGCTACACCTTC; CDR3: CASRATGGRGYTF
D: NA; size: NA; J: TRBJ2-2; V: TRBV6-4; DNA: TGTGCCAGCGGGCAACTAGCAGGAGTACCCGGGGAGCTGTTTTTT; CDR3: CASGQLAGVPGELFF
D: NA; size: NA; J: TRBJ1-3; V: TRBV4-3; DNA: TGCGCCAGCAGCCAAGCGATATGGGGGGTGTCTGGAAACACCATATATTTT; CDR3: CASSQAIWGVSGNTIYF
D: NA; size: NA; J: TRBJ2-3; V: TRBV5-4; DNA: TGTGCCAGCAGCTTGGGGACGGGAGGCACAGATACGCAGTATTTT; CDR3: CASSLGTGGTDTQYF
D: TRBD1; size: NA; J: TRBJ1-2; V: TRBV6-5; DNA: TGTGCCAGCAGTTCCGGGACAGGGGCCTACTATGGCTACACCTTC; CDR3: CASSSGTGAYYGYTF
D: TRBD2; size: NA; J: TRBJ2-7; V: TRBV18; DNA: TGTGCCAGCTCACCCCCCCCTAGCGGTCTAACCTACGAGCAGTACTTC; CDR3: CASSPPPSGLTYEQYF
D: NA; size: NA; J: TRBJ1-2; V: TRBV28; DNA: TGTGCCAGCAGTTTCCAGGCCTCCTATGGCTACACCTTC; CDR3: CASSFQASYGYTF
D: NA; size: NA; J: TRBJ2-1; V: TRBV7-9; DNA: TGTGCCAGCAGCCAAGGGGGTCACAATGAGCAGTTCTTC; CDR3: CASSQGGHNEQFF
D: TRBD1; size: NA; J: TRBJ2-7; V: TRBV6-1; DNA: TGTGCCAGCAGTGAGGAGGGGACAGGTGCCTACGAGCAGTACTTC; CDR3: CASSEEGTGAYEQYF
D: TRBD2; size: NA; J: TRBJ2-3; V: TRBV25-1; DNA: TGTGCCAGCAGATGGACTAGCGGGTTCACAGATACGCAGTATTTT; CDR3: CASRWTSGFTDTQYF
D: NA; size: NA; J: TRBJ1-2; V: TRBV7-9; DNA: TGTGCCAGCAGCCCCCGGGACTCCCAGGGAGGCTACACCTTC; CDR3: CASSPRDSQGGYTF
D: NA; size: NA; J: TRBJ2-3; V: TRBV27; DNA: TGTGCCAGCAGCCCCTATTGGGGCGGGGGCGGAGATACGCAGTATTTT; CDR3: CASSPYWGGGGDTQYF
D: NA; size: NA; J: TRBJ2-3; V: TRBV27; DNA: TGTGCCAGCAGCCTTCCGGGTAGCGGCACAGATACGCAGTATTTT; CDR3: CASSLPGSGTDTQYF
D: NA; size: NA; J: TRBJ1-1; V: TRBV29-1; DNA: TGCAGCGCGACCCCGGACAGGAACACTGAAGCTTTCTTT; CDR3: CSATPDRNTEAFF
D: TRBD1; size: NA; J: TRBJ2-2; V: TRBV11-3; DNA: TGTGCCAGCAGCTACAGGGGGACAGGGAACACCGGGGAGCTGTTTTTT; CDR3: CASSYRGTGNTGELFF
D: NA; size: NA; J: TRBJ1-2; V: TRBV6-1; DNA: TGTGCCAGCAGTGTCGGACAGCTTATAGGCTACACCTTC; CDR3: CASSVGQLIGYTF
D: NA; size: NA; J: TRBJ2-5; V: TRBV15; DNA: TGTGCCACCAGCGCCGGTCATAGGGACTTGCTAGGGGAGCAGTACTTC; CDR3: CATSAGHRDLLGEQYF
D: TRBD1; size: NA; J: TRBJ2-3; V: TRBV7-6; DNA: TGTGCCAGCAGCGATCGCAGGGGGCTTTGGACAGATACGCAGTATTTT; CDR3: CASSDRRGLWTDTQYF
D: TRBD2; size: NA; J: TRBJ2-1; V: TRBV5-8; DNA: TGTGCCAGCCCCAACCCTACTAGCGGGAGGCGGGAGCAGTTCTTC; CDR3: CASPNPTSGRREQFF
D: NA; size: NA; J: TRBJ2-3; V: TRBV4-2; DNA: TGTGCCAGCAGCCAACAAAGCGGAGAGGCCAATACGCAGTATTTT; CDR3: CASSQQSGEANTQYF
D: NA; size: NA; J: TRBJ2-7; V: TRBV5-4; DNA: TGTGCCAGCAGCCCAGGAGGGGGGACAGTAAGCGAGCAGTACTTC; CDR3: CASSPGGGTVSEQYF
D: NA; size: NA; J: TRBJ1-1; V: TRBV5-1; DNA: TGCGCCAGCAGCCGCACAGAATCTACAGGGCTTATGAACACTGAAGCTTTCTTT; CDR3: CASSRTESTGLMNTEAFF
D: NA; size: NA; J: TRBJ2-3; V: TRBV11-3; DNA: TGTGCCAGCAGCTTAGCCTTCGCGGGGCATAGCACAGATACGCAGTATTTT; CDR3: CASSLAFAGHSTDTQYF
D: TRBD1; size: NA; J: TRBJ1-5; V: TRBV19; DNA: TGTGCCAGTAGTACCTTCGGGACAGGCCTTCAGCCCCAGCATTTT; CDR3: CASSTFGTGLQPQHF
D: NA; size: NA; J: TRBJ2-6; V: TRBV4-2; DNA: TGTGCCAGCAGCCAAGACGGGGGAGGTGGGGCCAACGTCCTGACTTTC; CDR3: CASSQDGGGGANVLTF
D: NA; size: NA; J: TRBJ2-2; V: TRBV11-3; DNA: TGTGCCAGCAGCTCTATCAGGGGTCCCGGGGAGCTGTTTTTT; CDR3: CASSSIRGPGELFF
D: NA; size: NA; J: TRBJ1-2; V: TRBV28; DNA: TGTGCCAGCAGTTTATCGCCCCCCTCGAGGGCTAATGGCTACACCTTC; CDR3: CASSLSPPSRANGYTF
D: NA; size: NA; J: TRBJ1-5; V: TRBV28; DNA: TGTGCCAGCAGCCTAACGGAGAATCAGCCCCAGCATTTT; CDR3: CASSLTENQPQHF
D: NA; size: NA; J: TRBJ1-1; V: TRBV4-1; DNA: TGCGCCAGCAGCCACAAGACTGGCAGATCCATGAACACTGAAGCTTTCTTT; CDR3: CASSHKTGRSMNTEAFF
D: NA; size: NA; J: TRBJ1-4; V: TRBV6-1; DNA: TGTGCCAGCAGTGCCTATGGGGCCAGCACTAATGAAAAACTGTTTTTT; CDR3: CASSAYGASTNEKLFF
D: TRBD2; size: NA; J: TRBJ2-7; V: TRBV5-1; DNA: TGCGCCAGCAGCTTGGACGCTAGCGGGGTCTACGAGCAGTACTTC; CDR3: CASSLDASGVYEQYF
D: TRBD1; size: NA; J: TRBJ2-3; V: TRBV5-1; DNA: TGCGCCAGCAGCCCGAGGGACAGGGGTACAGATACGCAGTATTTT; CDR3: CASSPRDRGTDTQYF
D: NA; size: NA; J: TRBJ1-4; V: TRBV11-2; DNA: TGTGCCAGCAGCTCGGGTAGATCGGGATACCAAAACGAAAAACTGTTTTTT; CDR3: CASSSGRSGYQNEKLFF
D: TRBD1; size: NA; J: TRBJ2-7; V: TRBV10-3; DNA: TGTGCCATTCAGGACAGGGTCTACGAGCAGTACTTC; CDR3: CAIQDRVYEQYF
D: NA; size: NA; J: TRBJ2-2; V: TRBV11-3; DNA: TGTGCCAGCAGCTTCCGGGGCACCGGGGAGCTGTTTTTT; CDR3: CASSFRGTGELFF
D: TRBD1; size: NA; J: TRBJ1-2; V: TRBV19; DNA: TGTGCCAGTAGTATGGGGACAGGGGGCCCGTATGGCTACACCTTC; CDR3: CASSMGTGGPYGYTF
D: TRBD1; size: NA; J: TRBJ2-1; V: TRBV25-1; DNA: TGTGCCAGCAGTGCCACCGGACAGGGGCTCCTCTACAATGAGCAGTTCTTC; CDR3: CASSATGQGLLYNEQFF
D: NA; size: NA; J: TRBJ2-7; V: TRBV7-3; DNA: TGTGCCAGCAGCCAGACTATAAACGGACCCTACGAGCAGTACTTC; CDR3: CASSQTINGPYEQYF
D: NA; size: NA; J: TRBJ1-1; V: TRBV5-1; DNA: TGCGCCAGCAGGGGGGCAGGAGCTATGAACACTGAAGCTTTCTTT; CDR3: CASRGAGAMNTEAFF
D: TRBD1; size: NA; J: TRBJ1-6; V: TRBV15; DNA: TGTGCCACCAGCAGAGAACAGGGGGTTAATTCACCCCTCCACTTT; CDR3: CATSREQGVNSPLHF
D: NA; size: NA; J: TRBJ2-7; V: TRBV29-1; DNA: TGCAGCGTTCGTAAAAGCGGACCGAGCTCCTACGAGCAGTACTTC; CDR3: CSVRKSGPSSYEQYF
D: NA; size: NA; J: TRBJ2-5; V: TRBV7-2; DNA: TGTGCCAGCAGCTTAGTTCGAGAGACCCAGTACTTC; CDR3: CASSLVRETQYF
D: NA; size: NA; J: TRBJ2-1; V: TRBV4-1; DNA: TGCGCCAGCAGCCGAAGACTGGAAGCCGAGCAGTTCTTC; CDR3: CASSRRLEAEQFF
D: NA; size: large; J: TRBJ1-1; V: TRBV7-2; DNA: TGTGCCAGCAGCTTCCAGGAGTCAGGGCAGCCCGCAGCTTTCTTT; CDR3: CASSFQESGQPAAFF
D: NA; size: NA; J: TRBJ2-7; V: TRBV5-1; DNA: TGCGCCAGCAGCTTGGATATAGGAGGGGACCCTCGGTCCGAGCAGTACTTC; CDR3: CASSLDIGGDPRSEQYF
D: TRBD1; size: NA; J: TRBJ1-5; V: TRBV28; DNA: TGTGCCAGCAGTCAGGGGGGTAGCAATCAGCCCCAGCATTTT; CDR3: CASSQGGSNQPQHF
D: TRBD1; size: NA; J: TRBJ1-1; V: TRBV6-5; DNA: TGTGCCAGTAGTTTTGACAGGGTATTGTACACTGAAGCTTTCTTT; CDR3: CASSFDRVLYTEAFF
D: NA; size: NA; J: TRBJ2-1; V: TRBV2; DNA: TGTGCCAGCAGTGAAGCGCCTAGCTCCTACAATGAGCAGTTCTTC; CDR3: CASSEAPSSYNEQFF
D: NA; size: NA; J: TRBJ1-1; V: TRBV11-2; DNA: TGTGCCAGCAGCTTAGAAGGCCGAGGGAACACTGAAGCTTTCTTT; CDR3: CASSLEGRGNTEAFF
D: NA; size: NA; J: TRBJ2-3; V: TRBV28; DNA: TGTGCCAGCAGTTTCCCCGCACTAGGCACAGATACGCAGTATTTT; CDR3: CASSFPALGTDTQYF